Listed below are T cell receptor beta chains from one sample, sequenced in a study of Graves' ophthalmopathy and Graves' hyperthyroidism. TCRdb ran MiXCR on the multiplex PCR reads and lists one entry per CDR3 protein. This repertoire shows some 400,000 distinct CDR3 sequences, 15% to 20% found once; its top ten account for 1.6%. Sequencing used peripheral blood. The source is a woman under 30 with Graves' ophthalmopathy. Both conserved end residues are part of each CDR3. D genes are given only for firm matches. Size is stated as once, few or many counts, or a class when the clone is expanded.

clone_size d_call j_call v_call cdr3_aa cdr3_nt
many - TRBJ2-4 TRBV5-1 CASSSLGFLDIQYF TGCGCCAGCAGCTCCCTAGGTTTCTTAGACATTCAGTACTTC
many - TRBJ2-4 TRBV28 CASSFPSGRSITKNIQYF TGTGCCAGCAGTTTCCCCTCCGGACGGTCCATAACCAAAAACATTCAGTACTTC
many TRBD2 TRBJ2-5 TRBV9 CASSGPGLAGWGQETQYF TGTGCCAGCAGCGGCCCTGGACTAGCGGGATGGGGCCAGGAGACCCAGTACTTC
many - TRBJ2-2 TRBV6-5 CASRVAGELFF TGTGCCAGCAGAGTCGCCGGGGAGCTGTTTTTT
many TRBD2 TRBJ2-6 TRBV28 CASTLAASGANVLTF TGTGCCAGCACTCTAGCGGCCTCTGGGGCCAACGTCCTGACTTTC
many TRBD2 TRBJ2-7 TRBV7-9 CASSLGHSGRAGEQYF TGTGCCAGCAGCTTAGGGCATAGCGGGAGGGCCGGCGAGCAGTACTTC
many TRBD1 TRBJ1-6 TRBV20-1 CSAIRQGGPSALHF TGCAGTGCTATCCGTCAGGGGGGGCCGTCGGCCCTCCACTTT
many TRBD1 TRBJ2-5 TRBV29-1 CSAGTGEFGTQYF TGCAGCGCAGGGACAGGGGAATTCGGGACCCAGTACTTC
many TRBD1 TRBJ1-1 TRBV6-5 CASSSPGQVEAFF TGTGCCAGCAGTTCCCCGGGACAGGTTGAAGCTTTCTTT
many - TRBJ1-1 TRBV10-3 CAIKGPGTEAFF TGTGCCATCAAGGGCCCAGGGACTGAAGCTTTCTTT